The 24 T cell receptor beta chains presented below share a single source sample, sequenced in a study of PD-L1 blockade in urothelial cancer. Measured with immunoSEQ multiplex PCR; TCRdb has only the in-frame clones, and not every one. The table lists 48,000 or so clones, around 87% of them singletons. Documented time point: peripheral blood 6 weeks after treatment start. Sequenced material: PBMCs, taken around atezolizumab (anti-PD-L1) treatment. These receptor sequences come from a man in his sixties with urothelial cancer.

Only a few counts were recorded for this clone. V is TRBV28 and J is TRBJ1-3; possible D gene TRBD1, 6 bases. This CDR3 region has 14 residues. The germline V gene has CDR1 MDHEN and CDR2 SYDVKM. V lost 7 bases, J lost 1 base, and 11 bases lay in between. Here the CDR3 DNA reads TGTGCCAGCACCCTGGGGGCTTCTGGAAACACCATATATTTT. This translates into CASTLGASGNTIYF.

The V call is TRBV10-2, the J call TRBJ2-3, with a possible D match to TRBD2 (6 bases). CDR3 length: 15 residues. Trimming removed 6 bases at V and 3 bases at J, with 16 bases between. Germline V lookup: CDR1 WSHSY, CDR2 SAAADI. Here the CDR3 reads CASSAGPGRTDTQYF. The CDR3 DNA follows: TGCGCCAGCAGCGCGGGACCTGGGAGGACAGATACGCAGTATTTT.

This clone came up a few times. The V and J genes are TRBV7-8 and TRBJ2-7, with a weak D call TRBD2 (6 bases). The CDR3 covers 14 residues. CDR1 and CDR2 (germline): SGHVS, FQNEAQ. V gave up 0 bases and J gave up 3 bases, with 9 bases separating them. The CDR3 DNA sequence: TGTGCCAGCAGCTTAGCGGGAGGAAACTACGAGCAGTACTTC. Its protein is CASSLAGGNYEQYF.

V usage is TRBV2 and J usage is TRBJ2-7; D possibly corresponds to TRBD1 (6 bases). This CDR3 comprises 13 residues. Looked up from germline, CDR1 is SNHLY and CDR2 is FYNNEI. The V end lost 5 bases, the J end lost 2 bases, and 10 bases lay between the germline ends. The CDR3 DNA reads TGTGCCAGCAGTCGACAGGAGGCCTACGAGCAGTACTTC. This codes for CASSRQEAYEQYF. The variable domain in full, with the rest retrieved from reference TRBV2 and TRBJ2-7, is EPEVTQTPSHQVTQMGQEVILRCVPISNHLYFYWYRQILGQKVEFLVSFYNNEISEKSEIFDDQFSVERPDGSNFTLKIRSTKLEDSAMYFCASSRQEAYEQYFGPGTRLTVT.

The V gene is TRBV30, the J gene TRBJ2-3; D is perhaps TRBD1 (5 bases). This CDR3 has 13 amino acids. V was pared by 5 bases and J by 3 bases, with 12 bases between. CDR1 and CDR2 (germline): GTSNPN, SVGIG (reference sequence). CDR3 nucleotides: TGTGCCTGGGGGGCTGTGGGGACAGATACGCAGTATTTT. Translation: CAWGAVGTDTQYF.

V usage is TRBV7-3 and J usage is TRBJ2-7; the match to TRBD1 covers 7 bases. The CDR3 consists of 15 residues. CDR1 is SGHTA, CDR2 FQGTGA, per germline. V trimming: 5 bases; J trimming: 2 bases; junction bases outside the gene matches: 9. CDR3 sequence: CASSRDSGTAYEQYF. CDR3 DNA: TGTGCCAGCAGCCGGGATTCCGGGACAGCCTACGAGCAGTACTTC.

This sequence joins TRBV11-2 and TRBJ2-2; 9 bases fit TRBD2. Germline CDR1 is SGHAT and CDR2 is FQNNGV. V lost 4 bases to trimming and J lost 6 bases; unmatched junction nucleotides: 3. The CDR3 runs 14 residues. CDR3: CASSSIAGAGELFF. CDR3 coding DNA: TGTGCCAGCAGCTCAATAGCGGGGGCCGGGGAGCTGTTTTTT.

V is TRBV28 and J is TRBJ2-7; D is uncertain. The CDR3 extends over 12 amino acids. Germline CDR1 is MDHEN and CDR2 is SYDVKM. V was shortened by 5 bases and J by 6 bases, with 11 bases between the two germline ends. CDR3 nucleotides: TGTGCCAGCAGTCTACTAACGGGCGAGCAGTACTTC. It encodes CASSLLTGEQYF.

V and J are TRBV5-1 and TRBJ2-3; 7 nucleotides align to TRBD1. This CDR3 region has 14 residues. V gave up 4 bases and J gave up 5 bases; unmatched junction bases: 7. Germline values: CDR1 SGHRS, CDR2 YFSETQ. The CDR3 DNA sequence: TGCGCCAGCAGCCCCGGACAGGCACTAGATACGCAGTATTTT. This translates into CASSPGQALDTQYF.

The rearrangement links TRBV7-9 to TRBJ1-2, with a weak D call TRBD1 (6 bases). The CDR3 is made up of 14 amino acids. Germline CDR1 reads SEHNR; CDR2 reads FQNEAQ (reference sequence). Trimming took 5 bases from V and 4 from J, leaving 14 bases between them. The CDR3, as DNA: TGTGCCAGCAGCCCCCCGGGACATCGCTATGGCTACACCTTC. Amino acids: CASSPPGHRYGYTF.

The chain employs TRBV27 and TRBJ2-1, with 12 bases lining up with TRBD1. J gave up 6 bases and V 1 base, and 10 bases lay outside the gene matches. The CDR3 spans 18 residues. In germline, CDR1 is MNHEY, CDR2 SMNVEV (reference sequence). In DNA form, the CDR3 reads TGTGCCAGCAGTTTATTCCCCCCGGGACAGGGGGCCCTCAATGAGCAGTTCTTC. It translates to CASSLFPPGQGALNEQFF.

The V call is TRBV10-1, the J call TRBJ2-7; D is possibly TRBD1 (5 bases). Per germline, CDR1 WNHNN and CDR2 SYGVQD (reference sequence). The CDR3 is 18 residues long. Trimming cost V 2 bases and J 3 bases, with 23 bases left between them. DNA for the CDR3: TGCGCCAGCAGTGAGCGGCCTGTAAGTTCGGCAGGGCGCTACGAGCAGTACTTC. Amino acids: CASSERPVSSAGRYEQYF.

This chain connects TRBV7-9 to TRBJ2-3; no reliable D call. Germline V gene lookup returns CDR1 SEHNR and CDR2 FQNEAQ (reference sequence). Trimming took off 6 bases at V and 1 base at J, with 8 bases between the two ends. This CDR3 contains 13 residues. CDR3 amino acids: CASRTAGTDTQYF. The CDR3 DNA is TGTGCCAGCAGAACCGCAGGCACAGATACGCAGTATTTT.

The chain employs TRBV5-4 and TRBJ2-3; a weak D match, TRBD2 (5 bases). This CDR3 has 14 amino acids. The V end was cut by 3 bases, the J end by 1 base, with 9 bases between. CDR1 is SGHNT and CDR2 is YYREEE in the germline V gene (reference sequence). For the CDR3, the DNA is TGTGCCAGCAGCTCCTCCGGGGGCACAGATACGCAGTATTTT. It encodes CASSSSGGTDTQYF. The whole variable domain, remainder taken from reference TRBV5-4 and TRBJ2-3, is ETGVTQSPTHLIKTRGQQVTLRCSSQSGHNTVSWYQQALGQGPQFIFQYYREEENGRGNFPPRFSGLQFPNYSSELNVNALELDDSALYLCASSSSGGTDTQYFGPGTRLTVL.

J is TRBJ1-4 and V is TRBV10-2; 7 bases line up with TRBD1. After removal of 6 bases from V and 2 bases from J, the junction contained 3 bases not matched to a gene. The CDR3 extends over 14 amino acids. CDR1 and CDR2 (germline): WSHSY, SAAADI. DNA for the CDR3: TGCGCCAGCAGGGCAGGGGGGACTAATGAAAAACTGTTTTTT. It codes for CASRAGGTNEKLFF.

The rearrangement links TRBV18 to TRBJ1-3; D is undetermined. This CDR3 has 16 residues. Germline CDR1 is KGHSH and CDR2 is LQKENI. The V end lost 6 bases, the J end lost 0 bases, and 15 bases lay between the germline ends. CDR3 loop: CASSSTRADSGNTIYF. CDR3 nucleotides: TGTGCCAGCTCCAGTACGAGGGCTGACTCTGGAAACACCATATATTTT.

This chain connects TRBV2 to TRBJ1-1, with D tentatively TRBD1 (6 bases). The length of the CDR3 is 13 residues. V lost 6 bases to trimming and J lost 0 bases, with 8 bases between them. Germline CDR1 is SNHLY and CDR2 is FYNNEI. The CDR3 DNA reads TGTGCCAGCAGAGGACAGATGAACACTGAAGCTTTCTTT. Its translation: CASRGQMNTEAFF.

The chain uses TRBV30 and TRBJ1-1; D gene ambiguous. The CDR3 is 12 residues long. Germline V lookup: CDR1 GTSNPN, CDR2 SVGIG (reference sequence). Trimming removed 3 bases from V and 6 bases from J, with 11 bases in between. CDR3 amino acids: CAWRGFLSEAFF. The CDR3 DNA is TGTGCCTGGAGGGGCTTCCTCTCTGAAGCTTTCTTT.

This CDR3 is CASSPDRGEAFF. CDR3 in DNA: TGTGCCAGCAGCCCGGACAGGGGCGAAGCTTTCTTT. The genes are TRBV9 and TRBJ1-1; 9 bases map to TRBD1. The V segment lost 4 bases and the J segment 8 bases; nucleotides outside the gene matches: 3. Germline-derived CDR1 and CDR2 are SGDLS and YYNGEE. The CDR3 is made up of 12 amino acids.

This chain connects TRBV13 to TRBJ2-7; 8 bases are a match to TRBD2. Germline V gene lookup returns CDR1 PRHDT and CDR2 FYEKMQ (reference sequence). Losses at the gene ends were 5 bases for V and 2 bases for J; bases not matched to a gene: 5. This CDR3 has 14 amino acids. In DNA form, the CDR3 reads TGTGCCAGCAGCCGTAGCGGGGAGGCCTACGAGCAGTACTTC. Its translation is CASSRSGEAYEQYF. Full variable domain (remainder filled in from reference TRBV13 and TRBJ2-7): AAGVIQSPRHLIKEKRETATLKCYPIPRHDTVYWYQQGPGQDPQFLISFYEKMQSDKGSIPDRFSAQQFSDYHSELNMSSLELGDSALYFCASSRSGEAYEQYFGPGTRLTVT.

Here the CDR3 DNA reads TGTGCCTGGAGGGGACAGGGGGCGGAGCAGCCCCAGCATTTT. This encodes CAWRGQGAEQPQHF. The chain joins TRBV30 to TRBJ1-5, with 12 nucleotides matching TRBD1. After removal of 3 bases from V and 7 bases from J, the junction contained 4 bases not matched to a gene. Germline CDR1 reads GTSNPN; CDR2 reads SVGIG (reference sequence). CDR3 size: 14 residues. The full variable domain, its missing parts supplied by reference TRBV30 and TRBJ1-5, is SQTIHQWPATLVQPVGSPLSLECTVEGTSNPNLYWYRQAAGRGLQLLFYSVGIGQISSEVPQNLSASRPQDRQFILSSKKLLLSDSGFYLCAWRGQGAEQPQHFGDGTRLSIL.

This clone was seen more than once but under ten times. The CDR3 nucleotides read TGCAGCGGGCAGGGTAACACTGAAGCTTTCTTT. Its protein is CSGQGNTEAFF. The chain combines TRBV29-1 with TRBJ1-1; D is possibly TRBD1 (5 bases). Germline loops: CDR1 SQVTM, CDR2 ANQGSEA. The CDR3 is 11 amino acids. Deletions cut 7 bases from V and 2 bases from J, with 8 bases between.

V usage is TRBV10-3 and J usage is TRBJ2-7, with a weak D call TRBD2 (5 bases). The V and J ends lost 3 bases and 1 base respectively, with 7 bases between them. Per germline, CDR1 ENHRY and CDR2 SYGVKD. The CDR3 is 13 residues long. CDR3 coding DNA: TGTGCCATCAGTGATGAGCGGTCCTACGAGCAGTACTTC. It codes for CAISDERSYEQYF.

V usage is TRBV10-3 and J usage is TRBJ1-5, with D unclear. V lost 6 bases, J lost 7 bases, and 10 bases lay in between. This CDR3 is 12 amino acids long. Germline CDR1 and CDR2: ENHRY and SYGVKD. CDR3 region: CAISLGGQPQHF. The CDR3, as DNA: TGTGCCATCAGCTTGGGAGGCCAGCCCCAGCATTTT.